These 15 T cell receptor beta chains share one sample of origin, sequenced in a study of T-cell reconstitution after alpha-beta-depleted transplantation in children. Library preparation (for TCRbeta) was performed with unique molecular identifiers. TCRdb recomputed calls from the PCR reads with MiXCR, one row per CDR3 protein. The data contain about 540,000 distinct CDR3 sequences, around 20% of them singletons. The sample consisted of PBMCs from the stem cell graft donor, taken from the stem cell graft. The receptors shown here come from a human donor who donated a stem cell graft to a child with acute lymphoblastic leukemia.

The chain links TRBV5-1 to TRBJ2-3; 7 positions agree with TRBD2. Germline lookup yields CDR1 SGHRS and CDR2 YFSETQ. The CDR3 consists of 13 residues. The junction had 4 bases not matched to a gene; V was cut back by 5 bases and J by 4 bases. The CDR3 is CASSPRGADTQYF. The CDR3 nucleotides read TGCGCCAGCAGTCCCCGGGGGGCAGATACGCAGTATTTT. Based on the CDR3 plus reference TRBV5-1 and TRBJ2-3, the full variable domain is KAGVTQTPRYLIKTRGQQVTLSCSPISGHRSVSWYQQTPGQGLQFLFEYFSETQRNKGNFPGRFSGRQFSNSRSEMNVSTLELGDSALYLCASSPRGADTQYFGPGTRLTVL.

This chain uses TRBV7-8 with TRBJ2-2; the match to TRBD1 covers 8 bases. Germline trimming cut 6 bases from V and 6 bases from J; bases unmatched to any gene: 6. Germline-derived CDR1 and CDR2 are SGHVS and FQNEAQ. The CDR3 has 14 amino acids. The CDR3 protein is CASSLIQGAGELFF. CDR3 nucleotides: TGTGCCAGCAGTTTAATACAGGGGGCCGGGGAGCTGTTTTTT.

This clonotype has ten or more counts. CDR3 sequence: CASRGDNEQFF. The CDR3 region has the DNA TGTGCCAGCAGGGGGGACAATGAGCAGTTCTTC. The genes are TRBV27 and TRBJ2-1; D tentatively fits TRBD1 or TRBD2 (5 bases each). The V and J ends lost 6 bases and 5 bases respectively, with 5 bases between them. The germline V gene has CDR1 MNHEY and CDR2 SMNVEV (reference sequence). The CDR3 length is 11 residues.

This chain uses TRBV29-1 with TRBJ2-7; 10 positions match TRBD1. In germline, CDR1 is SQVTM, CDR2 ANQGSEA. This CDR3 has 14 residues. The J segment lost 6 bases and the V segment lost 5 bases, leaving 10 bases of the junction unmatched. CDR3 region: CSVLAGTGASEQYF. CDR3 DNA sequence: TGCAGCGTTCTAGCCGGGACAGGGGCTTCCGAGCAGTACTTC.

V usage is TRBV3-1 and J usage is TRBJ2-7; D possibly uses TRBD1 or TRBD2 (5 bases each). This CDR3 comprises 14 residues. With 5 bases removed from V and 5 bases from J, the gap between germline ends came to 16 bases. In germline, CDR1 is LGHDT, CDR2 YNNKEL (reference sequence). The CDR3 protein is CASSNPRGVNEQYF. DNA for the CDR3: TGTGCCAGCAGCAACCCACGGGGCGTGAACGAGCAGTACTTC.

The V gene is TRBV7-9, the J gene TRBJ2-7, with D maybe TRBD2 (6 bases). Per the germline V gene, CDR1 is SEHNR and CDR2 is FQNEAQ (reference sequence). This CDR3 region has 15 residues. Trimming removed 4 bases at V and 0 bases at J, with 13 bases between. CDR3 coding DNA: TGTGCCAGCAGCTCCGCCGGGACTGACTCCTACGAGCAGTACTTC. Amino acids: CASSSAGTDSYEQYF.

This clonotype was seen a handful of times. J is TRBJ2-1 and V is TRBV15; D is perhaps TRBD2 (5 bases). V was pared by 0 bases and J by 1 base, with 13 bases between. The CDR3 covers 17 residues. The germline gives CDR1 LNHNV, CDR2 YYDKDF (reference sequence). DNA for the CDR3: TGTGCCACCAGCAGAGACGGCGGAGGACCTTCCTACAATGAGCAGTTCTTC. Its translation is CATSRDGGGPSYNEQFF.

The DNA of the CDR3 is TGTGCCAGCAGTGGATATTCCGGGACTAGCGGTTACGAGCAGTACTTC. Translated, it gives CASSGYSGTSGYEQYF. The chain has TRBV6-1 and TRBJ2-7, with TRBD2 matching 11 bases. The length of the CDR3 is 16 residues. The V and J ends lost 4 bases and 4 bases, in that order; junction bases with no gene match: 9. CDR1 MNHNS and CDR2 SASEGT come from the germline V gene.

This clonotype was recorded a few times. This sequence joins TRBV7-6 and TRBJ2-5, with TRBD2 matching 9 bases. The junction had 17 bases not matched to a gene; V was cut back by 1 base and J by 5 bases. From germline, CDR1 is SGHVS and CDR2 FNYEAQ. The CDR3 loop spans 19 amino acids. The CDR3 DNA reads TGTGCCAGCAGCTTAGAGATCCTTTTAGCGGGAGATTTGTCGGAGACCCAGTACTTC. Protein product: CASSLEILLAGDLSETQYF.

Note on this clonotype: A much larger clone lies a single base off, so this may be a read error. The rearrangement uses TRBV11-2 and TRBJ2-2; TRBD2 aligns across 13 bases. CDR1 SGHAT and CDR2 FQNNGV come from the germline V gene. V lost 4 bases and J lost 6; bases outside the gene matches: 11. The CDR3 is 18 residues long. The CDR3 nucleotides are TGTGCCAGCAGCTCGCCGACTAGCGGGAGGTTTAACGCCGGGGAGCTGTTTTTT. It encodes CASSSPTSGRFNAGELFF.

This clonotype turned up a few times. This chain joins TRBV4-2 and TRBJ1-5; tentative D call: TRBD1 (5 bases). V lost 1 base and J 3 bases, leaving 10 bases between the germline ends. Germline lookup yields CDR1 LGHNA and CDR2 YNFKEQ. The CDR3 runs to 15 residues. The CDR3 is CASSQADNVNQPQHF. The CDR3 nucleotides are TGTGCCAGCAGCCAAGCGGACAATGTCAATCAGCCCCAGCATTTT.

The rearrangement uses TRBV5-1 and TRBJ2-5; 7 bases line up with TRBD2. The germline CDR1 and CDR2 sequences are SGHRS and YFSETQ. This CDR3 has 14 residues. The V segment lost 10 bases and the J segment 5 bases; nucleotides outside the gene matches: 14. CDR3: CASYLTGGGETQYF. For the CDR3, the DNA is TGCGCCTCCTACCTGACGGGAGGAGGGGAGACCCAGTACTTC.

V and J are TRBV29-1 and TRBJ1-3; perhaps TRBD1 as D (6 bases). Per germline, CDR1 SQVTM and CDR2 ANQGSEA. The CDR3 runs 14 residues. Trimming pared 3 bases from V and 1 base from J, leaving 10 bases between. The CDR3 bases are TGCAGCGTTGATAAGGGGGGATCTGGAAACACCATATATTTT. Encoded protein: CSVDKGGSGNTIYF.

In its sample, this clonotype was seen a few times. The chain recombines TRBV20-1 with TRBJ2-5; D gene ambiguous. In germline, CDR1 is DFQATT, CDR2 SNEGSKA (reference sequence). The V end lost 2 bases, the J end lost 0 bases, and 10 bases lay between the germline ends. The CDR3 is 14 amino acids. CDR3 sequence: CSARRAAYQETQYF. The CDR3 region has the DNA TGCAGTGCTAGAAGAGCAGCTTACCAAGAGACCCAGTACTTC.

The chain links TRBV19 to TRBJ1-1; D gene uncertain. CDR1 and CDR2 (germline): LNHDA, SQIVND (reference sequence). V was pared by 2 bases and J by 2 bases, with 9 bases between. This CDR3 comprises 14 residues. In DNA, the CDR3 is TGTGCCAGTAGTATAATGAGGGATAACACTGAAGCTTTCTTT. Its protein is CASSIMRDNTEAFF.